This TCR beta chain was profiled in a study of long-term antiretroviral therapy in people with HIV. About this clone itself: What it binds is unknown.

Every sample had 1-10 million cryopreserved PBMC in it before DNA extraction. The CDR3 contains 13 residues. V lost 6 bases, J lost 0 bases, and 11 bases lay in between. Germline V gene sequence: CDR1 GTSNPN, CDR2 SVGIG (reference sequence). Findings and caveats of the study: Control repertoires displayed wider CDR3 length ranges than the HIV repertoires.

The authors ran the immunoSEQ assay, v3.0, at survey level. Sequencing was performed with immunoSEQ multiplex PCR; in TCRdb, only in-frame clones are kept and a portion is missing. The table lists some 20,000 clones, over 75% of them singletons. The chain has TRBV30 and TRBJ2-5; TRBD2 is a possible D gene (7 bases). Sequencing was performed on unsorted PBMCs, taken roughly 4.2 years before starting antiretroviral therapy. The receptor was isolated from a woman aged 25 to 39 with HIV. The CDR3 protein is CACAGANQETQYF. The CDR3 nucleotides are TGTGCCTGTGCGGGGGCGAACCAAGAGACCCAGTACTTC. Drawing the rest from reference TRBV30 and TRBJ2-5, the complete variable domain is SQTIHQWPATLVQPVGSPLSLECTVEGTSNPNLYWYRQAAGRGLQLLFYSVGIGQISSEVPQNLSASRPQDRQFILSSKKLLLSDSGFYLCACAGANQETQYFGPGTRLLVL.